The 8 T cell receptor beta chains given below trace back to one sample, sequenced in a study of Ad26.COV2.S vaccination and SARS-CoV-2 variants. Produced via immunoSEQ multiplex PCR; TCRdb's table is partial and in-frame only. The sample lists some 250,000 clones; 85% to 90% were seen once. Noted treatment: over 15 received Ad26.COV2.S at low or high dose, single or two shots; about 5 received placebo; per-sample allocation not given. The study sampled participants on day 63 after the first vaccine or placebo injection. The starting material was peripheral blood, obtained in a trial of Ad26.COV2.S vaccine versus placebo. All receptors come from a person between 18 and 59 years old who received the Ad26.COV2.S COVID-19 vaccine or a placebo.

The CDR3 DNA reads as TGTGCCAGCAGCTTTGGGGCGGGAGGGCGGAATGAGCAGTTCTTC. Amino acid sequence: CASSFGAGGRNEQFF. The V call is TRBV12-1, the J call TRBJ2-1; the DNA was not used to check the table's D call, TRBD2. TRBV12-1 is tagged as a pseudogene. The CDR3 length is 15 residues.

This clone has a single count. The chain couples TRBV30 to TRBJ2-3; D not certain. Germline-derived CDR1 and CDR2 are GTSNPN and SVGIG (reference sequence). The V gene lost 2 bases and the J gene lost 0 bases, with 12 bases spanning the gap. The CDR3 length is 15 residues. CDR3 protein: CAWSRQPFSTDTQYF. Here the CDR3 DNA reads TGTGCCTGGAGTAGGCAACCCTTTAGCACAGATACGCAGTATTTT.

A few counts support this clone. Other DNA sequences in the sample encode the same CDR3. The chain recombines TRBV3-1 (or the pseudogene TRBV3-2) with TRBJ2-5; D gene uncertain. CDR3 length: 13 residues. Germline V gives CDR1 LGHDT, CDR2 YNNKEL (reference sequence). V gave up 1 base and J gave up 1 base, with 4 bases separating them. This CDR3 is CASSQGTQETQYF. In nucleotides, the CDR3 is TGTGCCAGCAGCCAAGGAACCCAAGAGACCCAGTACTTC.

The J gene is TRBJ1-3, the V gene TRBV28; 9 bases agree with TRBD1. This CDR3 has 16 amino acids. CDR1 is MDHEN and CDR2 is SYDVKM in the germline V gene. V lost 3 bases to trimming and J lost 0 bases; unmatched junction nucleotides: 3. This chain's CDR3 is CASSLGTGHSGNTIYF. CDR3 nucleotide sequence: TGTGCCAGCAGTTTGGGGACAGGGCACTCTGGAAACACCATATATTTT.

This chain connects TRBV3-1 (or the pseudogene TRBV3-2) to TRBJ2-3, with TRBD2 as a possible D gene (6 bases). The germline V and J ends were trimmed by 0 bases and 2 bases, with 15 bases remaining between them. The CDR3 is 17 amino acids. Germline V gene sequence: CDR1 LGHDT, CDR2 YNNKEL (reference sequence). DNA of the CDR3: TGTGCCAGCAGCCAAGAGGGGCGGGACCCTAACACAGATACGCAGTATTTT. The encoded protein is CASSQEGRDPNTDTQYF.

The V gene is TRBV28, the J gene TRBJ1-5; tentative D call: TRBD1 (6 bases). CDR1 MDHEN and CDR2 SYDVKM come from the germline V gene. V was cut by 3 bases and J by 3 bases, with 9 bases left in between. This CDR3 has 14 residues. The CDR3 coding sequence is TGTGCCAGCAGTTTCAGGGGATTCAATCAGCCCCAGCATTTT. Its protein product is CASSFRGFNQPQHF. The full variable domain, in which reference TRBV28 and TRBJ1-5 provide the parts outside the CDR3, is DVKVTQSSRYLVKRTGEKVFLECVQDMDHENMFWYRQDPGLGLRLIYFSYDVKMKEKGDIPEGYSVSREKKERFSLILESASTNQTSMYLCASSFRGFNQPQHFGDGTRLSIL.

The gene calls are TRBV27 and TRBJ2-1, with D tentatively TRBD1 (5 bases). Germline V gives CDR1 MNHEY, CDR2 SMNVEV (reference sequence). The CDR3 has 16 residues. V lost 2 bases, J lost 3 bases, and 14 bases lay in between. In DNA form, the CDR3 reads TGTGCCAGCAGTTTAGGGGCCCGGCCGCACTACAATGAGCAGTTCTTC. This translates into CASSLGARPHYNEQFF.

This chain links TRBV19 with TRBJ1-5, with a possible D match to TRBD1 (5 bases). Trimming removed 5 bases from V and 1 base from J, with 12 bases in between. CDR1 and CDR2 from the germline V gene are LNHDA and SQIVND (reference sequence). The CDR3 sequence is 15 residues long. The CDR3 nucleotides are TGTGCCAGTAGTGGGGGGACGGTAAGCAATCAGCCCCAGCATTTT. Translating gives CASSGGTVSNQPQHF. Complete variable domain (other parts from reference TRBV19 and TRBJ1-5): DGGITQSPKYLFRKEGQNVTLSCEQNLNHDAMYWYRQDPGQGLRLIYYSQIVNDFQKGDIAEGYSVSREKKESFPLTVTSAQKNPTAFYLCASSGGTVSNQPQHFGDGTRLSIL.